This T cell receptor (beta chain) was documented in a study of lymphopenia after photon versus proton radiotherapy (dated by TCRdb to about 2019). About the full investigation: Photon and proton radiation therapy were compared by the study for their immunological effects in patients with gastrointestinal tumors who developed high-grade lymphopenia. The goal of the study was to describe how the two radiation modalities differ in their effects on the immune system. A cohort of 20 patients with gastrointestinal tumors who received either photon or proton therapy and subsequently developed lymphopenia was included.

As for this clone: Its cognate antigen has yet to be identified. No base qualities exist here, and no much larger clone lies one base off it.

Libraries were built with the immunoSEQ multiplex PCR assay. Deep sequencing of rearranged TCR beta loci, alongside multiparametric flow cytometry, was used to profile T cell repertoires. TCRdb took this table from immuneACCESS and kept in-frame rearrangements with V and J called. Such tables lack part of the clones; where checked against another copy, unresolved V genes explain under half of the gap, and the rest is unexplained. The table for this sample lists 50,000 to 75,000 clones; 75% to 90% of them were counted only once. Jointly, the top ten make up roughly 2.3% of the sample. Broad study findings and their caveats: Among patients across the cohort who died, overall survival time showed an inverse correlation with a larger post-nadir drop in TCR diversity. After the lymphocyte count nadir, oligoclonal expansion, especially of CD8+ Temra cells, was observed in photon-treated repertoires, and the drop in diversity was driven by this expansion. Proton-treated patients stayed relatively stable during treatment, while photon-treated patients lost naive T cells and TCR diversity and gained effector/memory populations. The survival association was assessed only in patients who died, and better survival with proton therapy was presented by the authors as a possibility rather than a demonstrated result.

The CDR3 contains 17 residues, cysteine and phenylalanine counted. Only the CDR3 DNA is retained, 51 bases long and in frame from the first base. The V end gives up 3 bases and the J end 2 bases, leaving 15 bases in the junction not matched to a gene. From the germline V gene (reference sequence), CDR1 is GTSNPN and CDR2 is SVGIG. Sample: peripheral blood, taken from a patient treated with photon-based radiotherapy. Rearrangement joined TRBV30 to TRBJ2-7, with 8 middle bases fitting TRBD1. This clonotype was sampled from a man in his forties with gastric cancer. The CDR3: CAWSPGLLVQGAYEQYF. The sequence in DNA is TGTGCCTGGAGCCCAGGTTTGCTCGTACAGGGGGCCTACGAGCAGTACTTC.